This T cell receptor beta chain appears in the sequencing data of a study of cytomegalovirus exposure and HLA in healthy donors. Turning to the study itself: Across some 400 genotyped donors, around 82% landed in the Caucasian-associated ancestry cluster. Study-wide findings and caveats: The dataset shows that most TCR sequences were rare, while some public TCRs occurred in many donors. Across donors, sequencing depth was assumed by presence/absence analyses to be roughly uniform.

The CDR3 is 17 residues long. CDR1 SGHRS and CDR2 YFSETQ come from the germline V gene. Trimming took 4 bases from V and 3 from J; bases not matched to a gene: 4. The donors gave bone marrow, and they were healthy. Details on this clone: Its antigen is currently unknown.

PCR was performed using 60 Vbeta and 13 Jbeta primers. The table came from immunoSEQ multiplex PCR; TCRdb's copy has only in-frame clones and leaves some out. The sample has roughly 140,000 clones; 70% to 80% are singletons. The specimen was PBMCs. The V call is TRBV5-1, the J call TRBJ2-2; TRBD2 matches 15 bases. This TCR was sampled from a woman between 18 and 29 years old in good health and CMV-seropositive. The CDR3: CASSPGLAGGHTGELFF. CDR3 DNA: TGCGCCAGCAGCCCGGGACTAGCGGGGGGCCACACCGGGGAGCTGTTTTTT.